Reported below is one T cell receptor (beta chain). Its antigen is as yet unknown. These data originate in a study of chemoradiotherapy in HPV16-positive cancers. Study-wide context: Candidate HPV-specific T-cell clones and common TCR motifs came from functional assays in two HPV16-positive patients. Whole-study results and caveats: Better recurrence-free survival went with HPV-responsive T-cell expansion in HPV16-positive patients. Non-HPV-specific T cells did not expand in tumors during treatment, whereas candidate HPV-specific clones and E7-related motifs did.

TCRdb's copy holds only in-frame clones and misses some; the assay was immunoSEQ multiplex PCR. This sample yields about 25,000 clones, of which 85% to 95% are seen a single time; 22% belongs to the top ten. Trimming took off 5 bases at V and 5 bases at J, with 9 bases between the two ends. Germline V lookup: CDR1 SSHAT, CDR2 FNYEAQ (reference sequence). The CDR3 totals 13 residues. Over chemoradiotherapy, repertoires were sampled more than once. The TCR originated in a human donor with HPV-associated anogenital cancer. This chain connects TRBV7-7 to TRBJ2-2; possibly TRBD1 for D (5 bases). The sequenced sample was blood, obtained from a patient who underwent chemoradiotherapy. The CDR3 region is CASSGALTGELFF. CDR3 bases: TGTGCCAGCAGCGGGGCGCTAACCGGGGAGCTGTTTTTT.